The TCR beta chain described here comes from a study of blood T cells in healthy people across ages. Then a second PCR, running roughly 7 to 11 cycles, was carried out with a sample-barcoded 5' primer and a J-beta primer mix. TCRdb fed the 5' RACE reads into MiXCR, producing one record per CDR3 protein. The sample yields about 1.5 million distinct CDR3 sequences, roughly 43% seen once. Sequences were obtained from blood. This TCR derives from a woman aged 18-29 years in good health.

The CDR3 loop is CSALDGGLASHEQFF. The CDR3 DNA is TGCAGTGCCCTTGATGGGGGACTAGCGTCCCATGAGCAGTTCTTC. The chain carries TRBV20-1 and TRBJ2-1; 10 nucleotides agree with TRBD2. The CDR3 has 15 residues. V lost 6 bases, J lost 8 bases, and 13 bases stayed unmatched. Looked up from germline, CDR1 is DFQATT and CDR2 is SNEGSKA (reference sequence).